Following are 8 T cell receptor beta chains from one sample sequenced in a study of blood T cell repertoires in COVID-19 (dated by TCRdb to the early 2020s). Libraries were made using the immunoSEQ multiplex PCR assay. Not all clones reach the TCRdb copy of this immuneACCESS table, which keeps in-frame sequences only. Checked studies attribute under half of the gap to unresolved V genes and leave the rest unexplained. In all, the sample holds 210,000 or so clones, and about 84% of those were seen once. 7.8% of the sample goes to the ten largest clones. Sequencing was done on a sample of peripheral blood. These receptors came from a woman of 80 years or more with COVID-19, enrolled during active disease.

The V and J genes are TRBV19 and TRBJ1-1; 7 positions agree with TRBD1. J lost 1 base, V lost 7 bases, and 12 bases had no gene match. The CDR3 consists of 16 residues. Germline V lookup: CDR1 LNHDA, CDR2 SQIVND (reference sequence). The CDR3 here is CASNVIRGVENTEAFF. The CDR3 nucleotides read TGTGCCAGTAACGTCATCAGGGGGGTAGAGAACACTGAAGCTTTCTTT.

The CDR3 region is CASSSFSQPQHF. DNA of the CDR3: TGTGCCAGCAGCTCCTTTAGTCAGCCCCAGCATTTT. The V call is TRBV28, the J call TRBJ1-5; D gene ambiguous. The CDR3 is 12 amino acids. Germline CDR1 is MDHEN and CDR2 is SYDVKM. The V gene lost 6 bases and the J gene lost 6 bases, with 9 bases spanning the gap.

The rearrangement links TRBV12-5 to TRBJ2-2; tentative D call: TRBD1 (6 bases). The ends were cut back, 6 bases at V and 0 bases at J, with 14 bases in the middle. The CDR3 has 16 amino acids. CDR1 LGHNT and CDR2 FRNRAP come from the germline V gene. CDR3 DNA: TGTGCTAGTGGCCCCACCGGGACACCGAACACCGGGGAGCTGTTTTTT. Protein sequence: CASGPTGTPNTGELFF.

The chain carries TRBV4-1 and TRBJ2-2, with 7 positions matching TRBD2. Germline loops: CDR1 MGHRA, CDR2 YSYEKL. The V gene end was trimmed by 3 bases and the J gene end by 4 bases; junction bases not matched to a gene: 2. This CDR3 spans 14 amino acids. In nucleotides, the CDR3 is TGCGCCAGCAGCCAGGGCGGGGGCACCGGGGAGCTGTTTTTT. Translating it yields CASSQGGGTGELFF.

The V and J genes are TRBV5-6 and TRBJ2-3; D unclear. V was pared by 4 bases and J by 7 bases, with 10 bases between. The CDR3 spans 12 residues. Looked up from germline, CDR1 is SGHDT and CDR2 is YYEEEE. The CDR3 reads CASSLRHNTQYF. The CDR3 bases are TGTGCCAGCAGCCTGCGACACAATACGCAGTATTTT.

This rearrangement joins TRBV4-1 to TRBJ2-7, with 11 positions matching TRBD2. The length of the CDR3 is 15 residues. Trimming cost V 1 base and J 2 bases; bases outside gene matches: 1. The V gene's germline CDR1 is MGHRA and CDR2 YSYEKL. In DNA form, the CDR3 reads TGCGCCAGCAGCCAAGGACTAGCGGGACCCTACGAGCAGTACTTC. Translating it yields CASSQGLAGPYEQYF.

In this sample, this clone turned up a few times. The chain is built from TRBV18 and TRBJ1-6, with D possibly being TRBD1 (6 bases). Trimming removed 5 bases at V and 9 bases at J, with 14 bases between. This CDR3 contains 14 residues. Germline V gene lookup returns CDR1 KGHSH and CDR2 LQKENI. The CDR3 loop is CASSTTLQGSPLHF. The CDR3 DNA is TGTGCCAGCTCAACCACCTTACAGGGTTCACCCCTCCACTTT.

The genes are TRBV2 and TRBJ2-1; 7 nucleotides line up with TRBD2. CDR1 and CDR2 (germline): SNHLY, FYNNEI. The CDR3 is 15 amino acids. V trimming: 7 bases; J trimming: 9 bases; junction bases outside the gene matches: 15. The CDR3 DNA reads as TGTGCCAGCAAAGGTTTTTCGGGAGGTGGGGGTGAGCAGTTCTTC. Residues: CASKGFSGGGGEQFF.